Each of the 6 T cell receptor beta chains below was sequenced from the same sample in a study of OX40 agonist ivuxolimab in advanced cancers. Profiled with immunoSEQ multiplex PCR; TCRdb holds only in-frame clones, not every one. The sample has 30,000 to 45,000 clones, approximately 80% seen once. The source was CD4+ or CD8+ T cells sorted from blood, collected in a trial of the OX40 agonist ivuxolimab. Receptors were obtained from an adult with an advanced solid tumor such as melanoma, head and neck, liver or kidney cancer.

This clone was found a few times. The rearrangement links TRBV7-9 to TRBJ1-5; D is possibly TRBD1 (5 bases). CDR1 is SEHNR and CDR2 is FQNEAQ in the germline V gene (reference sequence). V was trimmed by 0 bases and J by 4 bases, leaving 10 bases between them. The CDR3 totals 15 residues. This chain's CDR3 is CASSLAGTQNQPQHF. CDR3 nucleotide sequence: TGTGCCAGCAGCTTAGCGGGGACGCAGAATCAGCCCCAGCATTTT.

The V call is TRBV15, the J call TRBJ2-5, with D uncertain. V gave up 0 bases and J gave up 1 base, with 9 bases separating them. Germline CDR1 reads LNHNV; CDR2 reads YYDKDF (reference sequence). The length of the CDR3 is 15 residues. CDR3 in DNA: TGTGCCACCAGCAGAGATGGGCAGAGCCAAGAGACCCAGTACTTC. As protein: CATSRDGQSQETQYF.

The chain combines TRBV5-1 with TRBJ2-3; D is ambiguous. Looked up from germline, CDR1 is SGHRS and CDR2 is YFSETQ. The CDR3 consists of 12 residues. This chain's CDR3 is CARPPGTDTQYF. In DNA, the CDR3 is TGCGCAAGGCCTCCCGGCACAGATACGCAGTATTTT.

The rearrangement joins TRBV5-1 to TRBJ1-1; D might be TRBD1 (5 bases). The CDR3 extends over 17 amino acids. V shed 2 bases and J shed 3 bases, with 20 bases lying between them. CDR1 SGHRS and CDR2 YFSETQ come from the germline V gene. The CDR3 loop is CASSFGPTGTFDTEAFF. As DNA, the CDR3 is TGCGCCAGCAGCTTTGGACCAACCGGGACCTTTGACACTGAAGCTTTCTTT.

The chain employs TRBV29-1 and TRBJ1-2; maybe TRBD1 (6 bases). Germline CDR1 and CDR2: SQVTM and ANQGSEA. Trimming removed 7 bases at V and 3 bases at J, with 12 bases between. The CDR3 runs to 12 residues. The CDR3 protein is CSGVQGDYGYTF. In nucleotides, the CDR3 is TGCAGCGGCGTACAGGGAGACTATGGCTACACCTTC. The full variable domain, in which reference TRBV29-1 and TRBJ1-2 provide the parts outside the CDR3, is SAVISQKPSRDICQRGTSLTIQCQVDSQVTMMFWYRQQPGQSLTLIATANQGSEATYESGFVIDKFPISRPNLTFSTLTVSNMSPEDSSIYLCSGVQGDYGYTFGSGTRLTVV.

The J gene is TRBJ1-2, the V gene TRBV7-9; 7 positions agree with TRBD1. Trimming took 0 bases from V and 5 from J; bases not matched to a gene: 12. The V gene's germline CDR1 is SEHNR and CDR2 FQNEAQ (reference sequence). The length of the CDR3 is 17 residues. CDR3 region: CASSLALMTGSQYGYTF. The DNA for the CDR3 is TGTGCCAGCAGCTTAGCGCTCATGACAGGGTCACAATATGGCTACACCTTC.